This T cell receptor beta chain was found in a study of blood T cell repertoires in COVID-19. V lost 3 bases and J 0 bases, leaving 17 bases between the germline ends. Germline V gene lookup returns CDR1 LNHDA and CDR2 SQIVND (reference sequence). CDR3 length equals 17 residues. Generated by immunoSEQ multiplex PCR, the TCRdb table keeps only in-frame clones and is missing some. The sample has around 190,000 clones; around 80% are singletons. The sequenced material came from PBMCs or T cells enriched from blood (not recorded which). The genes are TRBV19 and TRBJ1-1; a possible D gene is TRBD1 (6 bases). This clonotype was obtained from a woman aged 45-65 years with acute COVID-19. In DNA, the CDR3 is TGTGCCAGTAGTATTGGTGGGGGCCTAGAGATGAACACTGAAGCTTTCTTT. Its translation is CASSIGGGLEMNTEAFF. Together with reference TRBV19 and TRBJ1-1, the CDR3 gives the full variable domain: DGGITQSPKYLFRKEGQNVTLSCEQNLNHDAMYWYRQDPGQGLRLIYYSQIVNDFQKGDIAEGYSVSREKKESFPLTVTSAQKNPTAFYLCASSIGGGLEMNTEAFFGQGTRLTVV.